The 22 T cell receptor beta chains below all came from one sample that was sequenced in a study of cytomegalovirus exposure and HLA in healthy donors. Both 60 Vbeta primers and 13 Jbeta primers went into the PCR. Sequencing used immunoSEQ multiplex PCR; TCRdb keeps in-frame clones, though not all of them. Among about 240,000 clones listed, 80% to 85% were seen once. Sequencing was performed on PBMCs. The origin of the receptors is a woman between 55 and 75 years old in good health and CMV-seropositive.

The chain couples TRBV27 to TRBJ2-7; possibly TRBD2 for D (6 bases). The CDR3 loop spans 16 amino acids. Germline V gene sequence: CDR1 MNHEY, CDR2 SMNVEV (reference sequence). Trimming took 2 bases from V and 3 from J, leaving 17 bases between them. DNA for the CDR3: TGTGCCAGCAGTTTAGAAAGGAGGGCCGCCTTCTACGAGCAGTACTTC. Amino acid sequence: CASSLERRAAFYEQYF.

The V call is TRBV12-5, the J call TRBJ2-6, with D hard to call. Trimming took off 5 bases at V and 0 bases at J, with 8 bases between the two ends. The CDR3 has 15 amino acids. Per germline, CDR1 LGHNT and CDR2 FRNRAP. CDR3: CASGPSVSGANVLTF. Here the CDR3 DNA reads TGTGCTAGTGGTCCCTCAGTCTCTGGGGCCAACGTCCTGACTTTC.

The V gene is TRBV28, the J gene TRBJ1-1; D possibly corresponds to TRBD1 (6 bases). The CDR3 spans 14 residues. Between the trimmed V and J ends, which lost 4 bases and 1 base, there was a span of 10 bases. Germline lookup yields CDR1 MDHEN and CDR2 SYDVKM. CDR3 sequence: CASSSGASNTEAFF. The DNA of the CDR3 is TGTGCCAGCAGTTCAGGGGCCTCGAACACTGAAGCTTTCTTT.

This clone has only one observation. The CDR3 is CASSLQGLGGQPQHF. In DNA, the CDR3 is TGTGCCAGCAGCTTACAGGGTTTGGGTGGTCAGCCCCAGCATTTT. This chain joins TRBV5-6 and TRBJ1-5, with a possible D match to TRBD1 (6 bases). From germline, CDR1 is SGHDT and CDR2 YYEEEE. V dropped 2 bases and J dropped 6 bases, with 15 bases sitting between them. The CDR3 sequence is 15 residues long.

The genes are TRBV6-5 and TRBJ1-4, with D maybe TRBD1 (6 bases). Trimming shortened V by 5 bases and J by 7 bases, and 17 bases separated the two germline ends. CDR1 MNHEY and CDR2 SVGAGI come from the germline V gene. The CDR3 length is 15 residues. The chain's CDR3 is CASSVGGGGGEKLFF. CDR3 DNA: TGTGCCAGCAGTGTGGGGGGCGGGGGAGGTGAAAAACTGTTTTTT.

V and J are TRBV5-6 and TRBJ1-2, with D perhaps matching TRBD1 (6 bases). Trimming cost V 5 bases and J 4 bases, with 15 bases left between them. Germline-derived CDR1 and CDR2 are SGHDT and YYEEEE. The CDR3 runs 14 residues. The CDR3 sequence: CASRPLRGSYGYTF. The CDR3 bases are TGTGCCAGCAGACCCCTTAGGGGGAGCTATGGCTACACCTTC.

This chain connects TRBV7-9 to TRBJ2-3; 9 positions agree with TRBD2. Trimming took 5 bases from V and 4 from J; bases not matched to a gene: 10. This CDR3 region has 16 residues. Germline V gene data show CDR1 as SEHNR and CDR2 as FQNEAQ (reference sequence). CDR3 sequence (DNA): TGTGCCAGCAGCCGCGAGGGACTAGCCTTAGCAGATACGCAGTATTTT. This codes for CASSREGLALADTQYF.

This clone was counted between two and nine times. Sequence at one end of the junction differs from germline and may be a read error. The rearrangement joins TRBV5-1 to TRBJ2-5, with 9 bases fitting TRBD2. Germline loops: CDR1 SGHRS, CDR2 YFSETQ. The CDR3 length is 20 residues. CDR3 in amino acids: CASSLDSPRGVAGVQGTQYF. CDR3 nucleotide sequence: TGCGCCAGCAGCTTGGATTCCCCTCGGGGGGTAGCGGGAGTTCAAGGGACCCAGTACTTC.

J is TRBJ2-7 and V is TRBV28, with 14 positions matching TRBD2. V dropped 5 bases and J dropped 3; count of bases not matched to a gene: 6. This CDR3 has 16 amino acids. The germline V gene has CDR1 MDHEN and CDR2 SYDVKM. DNA of the CDR3: TGTGCCAGCAGTCCCCCCGGACTAGCGGGAGGCTACGAGCAGTACTTC. Translated: CASSPPGLAGGYEQYF.

The rearrangement links TRBV5-1 to TRBJ1-1; D is possibly TRBD1 (6 bases). In germline, CDR1 is SGHRS, CDR2 YFSETQ. The CDR3 has 15 residues. V lost 7 bases to trimming and J lost 6 bases, with 22 bases between them. The CDR3 region has the DNA TGCGCCAGCCAGCCCGGCACAGGGCTGACAGCTGAAGCTTTCTTT. It encodes CASQPGTGLTAEAFF.

This chain links TRBV27 with TRBJ2-7, with TRBD1 matching over 7 bases. CDR3 length: 14 amino acids. V shed 1 base and J 5 bases; nucleotides not matched to a gene: 5. CDR1 and CDR2 (germline): MNHEY, SMNVEV (reference sequence). CDR3 in amino acids: CASSLLGGEDEQYF. CDR3 in DNA: TGTGCCAGCAGTTTATTAGGGGGCGAAGACGAGCAGTACTTC.

The chain links TRBV6-1 to TRBJ1-2; unclear D gene. The V gene lost 0 bases and the J gene lost 8 bases, with 10 bases spanning the gap. The length of the CDR3 is 13 residues. Germline CDR1 MNHNS, CDR2 SASEGT. CDR3 nucleotide sequence: TGTGCCAGCAGTGAAGCCGGAGGAGAAGGCTACACCTTC. Amino acids: CASSEAGGEGYTF.

The CDR3 DNA is TGTGCCAAACTGCAGGGAAGGGGTGGAAACACCATATATTTT. It translates to CAKLQGRGGNTIYF. The V and J genes are TRBV19 and TRBJ1-3; D perhaps matches TRBD1 (5 bases). Per germline, CDR1 LNHDA and CDR2 SQIVND (reference sequence). The CDR3 has 14 residues. V lost 10 bases, J lost 3 bases, and 16 bases lay in between.

The chain has TRBV19 and TRBJ2-3; 9 nucleotides align to TRBD1. Trimming cost V 3 bases and J 5 bases; bases outside gene matches: 6. The CDR3 consists of 15 residues. Germline CDR1 reads LNHDA; CDR2 reads SQIVND (reference sequence). CDR3 protein: CASSILQGAGDTQYF. CDR3 coding DNA: TGTGCCAGTAGTATTCTACAGGGGGCTGGAGATACGCAGTATTTT.

The chain carries TRBV7-9 and TRBJ1-5; 9 bases are shared with TRBD1. The V gene end was trimmed by 5 bases and the J gene end by 6 bases; junction bases not matched to a gene: 5. Germline V gene lookup returns CDR1 SEHNR and CDR2 FQNEAQ (reference sequence). The CDR3 loop spans 14 amino acids. CDR3 nucleotide sequence: TGTGCCAGCAGCGCAACGACAGGGGGTCAGCCCCAGCATTTT. Translation: CASSATTGGQPQHF.

The V gene is TRBV28, the J gene TRBJ2-3; TRBD1 matches at 9 bases. CDR3 size: 14 residues. Germline CDR1 MDHEN, CDR2 SYDVKM. V was pared by 6 bases and J by 3 bases, with 4 bases of the junction left unmatched. The CDR3 DNA follows: TGTGCCAGCAGACTGACAGGGGGTACAGATACGCAGTATTTT. It translates to CASRLTGGTDTQYF.

The chain couples TRBV6-1 to TRBJ2-3, with 10 bases that match TRBD1. Germline loops: CDR1 MNHNS, CDR2 SASEGT. V was pared by 9 bases and J by 4 bases, with 7 bases of the junction left unmatched. The CDR3 consists of 14 residues. CDR3 region: CASKWDRGADTQYF. For the CDR3, the DNA is TGTGCCAGTAAGTGGGACAGGGGAGCAGATACGCAGTATTTT.

This clone has just one count. The rearrangement joins TRBV19 to TRBJ2-5; 14 positions match TRBD2. CDR1 is LNHDA, CDR2 SQIVND, per germline (reference sequence). This CDR3 region has 14 residues. Unmatched junction bases numbered 1, after V lost 4 bases and J lost 6 bases. The CDR3 DNA reads as TGTGCCAGTAGTAGACTAGCGGGAGGGCAGACCCAGTACTTC. Translated, it gives CASSRLAGGQTQYF.

This clone was detected a few times. J is TRBJ1-1 and V is TRBV4-1, with unresolved D. With 3 bases removed from V and 0 bases from J, the gap between germline ends came to 11 bases. This CDR3 spans 15 amino acids. The germline V gene has CDR1 MGHRA and CDR2 YSYEKL. CDR3 sequence (DNA): TGCGCCAGCAGCCACACGGGATCAATGAACACTGAAGCTTTCTTT. This encodes CASSHTGSMNTEAFF.

The chain is built from TRBV19 and TRBJ1-1; D might be TRBD1 (5 bases). CDR1 is LNHDA and CDR2 is SQIVND in the germline V gene (reference sequence). Trimming took off 7 bases at V and 0 bases at J, with 9 bases between the two ends. The CDR3 is 13 amino acids. CDR3 region: CASTGGMNTEAFF. The CDR3 DNA follows: TGTGCCAGTACGGGGGGTATGAACACTGAAGCTTTCTTT.

As for this clone: Mismatch with germline at one junction end may stem from a read error. This sequence joins TRBV6-1 and TRBJ1-1, with D possibly matching TRBD1 (5 bases). Germline V lookup: CDR1 MNHNS, CDR2 SASEGT. CDR3 length equals 15 residues. CDR3 DNA sequence: TGTGCCAGCAGTGAAGCGCGGGGCAGGAACACTAAAGCTTTCTTT. It is translated as CASSEARGRNTKAFF.

The chain joins TRBV28 to TRBJ1-2, with a weak D call TRBD1 (6 bases). CDR1 is MDHEN and CDR2 is SYDVKM in the germline V gene. This CDR3 is built from 12 residues. Trimming shortened V by 10 bases and J by 8 bases, and 17 bases separated the two germline ends. CDR3 sequence (DNA): TGTGCCACTGACAGGTGGCGTCTCGGCTACACCTTC. Translation: CATDRWRLGYTF.